The present T cell receptor (beta chain) was sequenced within a study of blood T cells in healthy people across ages. Whole-study findings and limits: There were more naive CD4+ cells and higher diversity in long-lived donors than in aged donors. A conclusive naive versus antigen-experienced comparison was prevented by the unsorted PBMCs.

Primed by a sample-barcoded 5' primer and a J-beta primer mix, a second PCR proceeded for 7 to 11 cycles. Each cDNA molecule, via a template-switch adaptor with 12 random nucleotides, was tagged. At least 2.5 million CDR3-containing paired-end reads were obtained per sample. TCRdb re-called the 5' RACE reads with MiXCR, one entry per CDR3 protein. Here the sample spans a few hundred thousand distinct CDR3 sequences, approximately 27% being singletons. This clonotype was counted ten times or more. What it binds is not known. CDR1 SGHTA and CDR2 FQGNSA come from the germline V gene. This CDR3 comprises 19 residues. Trimming took 5 bases from V and 5 from J, leaving 31 bases between them.

Sequenced input: blood. This TCR was sampled from an older woman in good health. This chain joins TRBV7-2 and TRBJ2-7, with a possible D match to TRBD1 (6 bases). CDR3 coding DNA: TGTGCCAGCAGCCTAATATCCCCTCTATCCTCGGGACATGGTAACGAGCAGTACTTC. Translated, it gives CASSLISPLSSGHGNEQYF.